This paragraph reports one TCR beta chain. This specimen comes from a study of T cell changes during pregnancy in multiple sclerosis. Germline V gene data show CDR1 as SGHAT and CDR2 as FQNNGV. CDR3 size: 17 residues. V gave up 3 bases and J gave up 1 base; unmatched junction bases: 10. The method was immunoSEQ multiplex PCR; TCRdb's version includes in-frame clones alone and lacks a portion of them. The profile covers over 12,000 clones, with roughly 85% appearing a single time and under 20% taken by the ten largest. The rearrangement links TRBV11-2 to TRBJ2-3; 7 bases align to TRBD1. The source is a female donor with multiple sclerosis, enrolled in a pregnancy study. The source material was CD8+ T cells from peripheral blood mononuclear cells, sampled in the first trimester of pregnancy. CDR3 nucleotides: TGTGCCAGCAGCTTCCCCGCCGACAGGGTTGGCACAGATACGCAGTATTTT. As protein: CASSFPADRVGTDTQYF. The full variable domain, with the rest looked up from reference TRBV11-2 and TRBJ2-3, is EAGVAQSPRYKIIEKRQSVAFWCNPISGHATLYWYQQILGQGPKLLIQFQNNGVVDDSQLPKDRFSAERLKGVDSTLKIQPAKLEDSAVYLCASSFPADRVGTDTQYFGPGTRLTVL.